This T cell receptor (beta chain) was captured by sequencing in a study of blood T cell repertoires in COVID-19. Germline V gene lookup returns CDR1 LGHDT and CDR2 YNNKEL (reference sequence). The CDR3 covers 15 residues. With 6 bases clipped from V and 7 bases from J, the junction kept 7 bases outside the gene matches. This clone appeared once. TCRdb's table, derived via immunoSEQ multiplex PCR, lists solely in-frame clones and lacks some. The data hold 150,000 to 200,000 clones, with 80% observed a single time. The chain employs TRBV3-1 (or the pseudogene TRBV3-2) and TRBJ2-1; 12 bases agree with TRBD2. The clonotype comes from a man aged 60 to 69 who had been exposed to COVID-19. The sample taken for sequencing was PBMCs or T cells enriched from blood (not recorded which). Here the CDR3 DNA reads TGTGCCAGCAGAATGACCGGGACTAGCGGGAATGAGCAGTTCTTC. This encodes CASRMTGTSGNEQFF.